These T cell receptor beta chains were read from a single sample in a study of graft-versus-host responses after intestinal transplantation. The protocol was immunoSEQ multiplex PCR, while the TCRdb copy is restricted to in-frame clones and leaves out a portion. The table has more than 20,000 clones, roughly 85% seen once. The sample in question was PBMCs, obtained around 440 days after intestinal transplant. The receptors were sampled from a human patient who received an intestinal transplant, so some T cells may come from the graft donor. CDR3s include the opening cysteine and the closing phenylalanine or tryptophan. The D gene is left open where the match is weak. Size tells how often a clone was seen (once, few, many) or the class of an expanded clone, and some rows leave it out.

j_call clone_size d_call v_call cdr3_aa cdr3_nt
TRBJ2-1 NA TRBD1 TRBV29-1 CSVGVSGTGPNEQFF TGCAGCGTCGGCGTTTCCGGGACAGGGCCCAATGAGCAGTTCTTC
TRBJ2-4 once NA TRBV25-1 CASSEWEGTGYGDIQYF TGTGCCAGCAGTGAATGGGAGGGGACAGGCTATGGAGACATTCAGTACTTC
TRBJ1-2 once TRBD1 TRBV6-6 CASSLSSGGDYGYTF TGTGCCAGCAGTTTATCCTCAGGGGGTGACTATGGCTACACCTTC
TRBJ2-5 NA NA TRBV5-4 CASSRGQRETQYF TGTGCCAGCAGCCGCGGTCAGAGGGAGACCCAGTACTTC
TRBJ2-2 NA TRBD2 TRBV9 CARSPRGGGSNTGELFF TGTGCCCGCAGCCCGAGGGGCGGGGGGTCGAACACCGGGGAGCTGTTTTTT
TRBJ2-3 NA NA TRBV29-1 CSVEGLASTDTQYF TGCAGCGTTGAAGGTCTAGCTAGCACAGATACGCAGTATTTT
TRBJ1-1 once NA TRBV6-6 CASSYSTEAFF TGTGCCAGCAGTTACTCAACTGAAGCTTTCTTT
TRBJ1-2 NA NA TRBV5-1 CASSLGGSNYGYTF TGCGCCAGCAGCCTGGGGGGCTCTAACTATGGCTACACCTTC
TRBJ1-3 NA NA TRBV6-1 CASSSQGSGNTIYF TGTGCCAGCAGTTCACAGGGCTCTGGAAACACCATATATTTT
TRBJ2-6 few NA TRBV6-5 CASSYSSGANVLTF TGTGCCAGCAGCTACTCCTCTGGGGCCAACGTCCTGACTTTC
TRBJ2-1 NA TRBD2 TRBV14 CASSQDTGGYNEQFF TGTGCCAGCAGCCAAGATACGGGGGGATACAATGAGCAGTTCTTC
TRBJ2-1 once TRBD2 TRBV30 CAWRAGGGPYNEQFF TGTGCCTGGAGGGCCGGGGGAGGGCCCTACAATGAGCAGTTCTTC
TRBJ2-2 NA TRBD2 TRBV6-5 CASSLLAGVTGELFF TGTGCCAGCAGTTTATTAGCGGGAGTTACCGGGGAGCTGTTTTTT
TRBJ2-1 NA NA TRBV6-6 CASSLEGMSNEQFF TGTGCCAGCAGTTTAGAGGGTATGTCCAATGAGCAGTTCTTC